The rows below give T cell receptor beta chains drawn from one sample of a study of OX40 agonist ivuxolimab in advanced cancers. This table comes from immunoSEQ multiplex PCR, and its TCRdb copy is limited to in-frame clones, with some not included. The sample consists of some 94,000 clones, around 91% of them appearing once. Here the sequenced sample was CD4+ or CD8+ T cells sorted from blood, taken in a trial of the OX40 agonist ivuxolimab. Receptor source: an adult with an advanced solid tumor such as melanoma, head and neck, liver or kidney cancer. CDR3s include the opening cysteine and the closing phenylalanine or tryptophan.

TRBV19,TRBJ1-5,CASSITASRPQHF
TRBV7-3,TRBJ1-1,CASSLTKNTEAFF
TRBV7-3,TRBJ1-5,CASSLTVSQPQHF
TRBV14,TRBJ2-7,CASSQGGEQYF
TRBV5-1,TRBJ2-5,CASSLGDGGGGRGETQYF
TRBV19,TRBJ2-2,CASSIISATELFF
TRBV12-5,TRBJ2-1,CASGRDSLYNEQFF
TRBV5-1,TRBJ1-2,CASSQRTGGMNGYTF
TRBV15,TRBJ2-1,CATSRDGAGGRYNEQFF
TRBV28,TRBJ2-6,CASSPDTSGANVLTF
TRBV13,TRBJ1-1,CASSLGPGGSGEAFF
TRBV25-1,TRBJ1-1,CASSRGLEAFF
TRBV29-1,TRBJ2-5,CSASMETQYF
TRBV5-1,TRBJ1-1,CASSLDIGYMNTEAFF
TRBV27,TRBJ1-1,CASRPRSRTEAFF
TRBV6-1,TRBJ2-1,CASRRVYNEQFF